This T cell receptor (beta chain) was found in a study of T cell responses to AZD1222 COVID-19 vaccine. Study-wide points: All repertoire sampling was performed exclusively after the peak T cell response. There were mostly white British donors and more females than males, and clonal diversity was possibly underestimated.

The CDR3 spans 15 residues. Germline CDR1 and CDR2: SNHLY and FYNNEI. Trimming removed 8 bases at V and 0 bases at J, with 13 bases between. TCRdb keeps only in-frame clones here, not all; method: immunoSEQ multiplex PCR. The repertoire has 170,000 or so clones, 90% of them found once; the top ten carry about 1.6%. In regard to this clone: The antigen is not known.

The chain employs TRBV2 and TRBJ2-2; a weak D match, TRBD2 (6 bases). This TCR was sampled from an adult in good health. Here the sequenced sample was peripheral blood, taken on day 0 of AZD1222 vaccination. The CDR3 DNA follows: TGTGCCAGCCCCCGGGGGAATGCGAACACCGGGGAGCTGTTTTTT. It specifies CASPRGNANTGELFF.